This entry lists 7 T cell receptor beta chains sequenced from one sample in a study of technical replicates of blood from a few donors. Sequencing was performed with immunoSEQ multiplex PCR; in TCRdb, only in-frame clones are kept and a portion is missing. The sample includes over 85,000 clones, less than 95% of them seen just once. Sequencing used T cells isolated from PBMCs. The receptors stem from a human donor in good health.

This chain connects TRBV5-6 to TRBJ2-5; TRBD2 might be the D (6 bases). With 4 bases removed from V and 1 base from J, the gap between germline ends came to 17 bases. CDR1 SGHDT and CDR2 YYEEEE come from the germline V gene. The CDR3 spans 16 residues. In nucleotides, the CDR3 is TGTGCCAGCAGCCGCCGGGACTGGTATATCCAAGAGACCCAGTACTTC. Translating it yields CASSRRDWYIQETQYF.

The chain recombines TRBV28 with TRBJ1-3; 7 bases align to TRBD1. This CDR3 region has 16 residues. V lost 3 bases, J lost 8 bases, and 13 bases stayed unmatched. Germline V gene data show CDR1 as MDHEN and CDR2 as SYDVKM. This chain's CDR3 is CASSLDPAGGYHTIYF. CDR3 bases: TGTGCCAGCAGTTTGGACCCGGCAGGGGGGTACCACACCATATATTTT.

This sequence joins TRBV5-8 and TRBJ1-5, with unresolved D. The CDR3 runs to 12 residues. Germline CDR1 SGHTS, CDR2 YDEGEE. The V gene lost 2 bases and the J gene lost 6 bases, with 6 bases spanning the gap. The CDR3 spells CASSFRSQPQHF. CDR3 DNA sequence: TGTGCCAGCAGCTTTCGGAGTCAGCCCCAGCATTTT.

The chain uses TRBV27 and TRBJ1-3; tentative D call: TRBD1 (5 bases). The CDR3 is 15 amino acids. V was clipped by 2 bases and J by 4 bases, with 12 bases between them. The germline V gene encodes CDR1 MNHEY and CDR2 SMNVEV (reference sequence). The CDR3 region is CASSLAGSPGNTIYF. DNA for the CDR3: TGTGCCAGCAGTTTAGCAGGGTCTCCCGGAAACACCATATATTTT.

The chain links TRBV11-2 to TRBJ2-1; the match to TRBD2 covers 8 bases. CDR1 SGHAT and CDR2 FQNNGV come from the germline V gene. The CDR3 spans 17 residues. Trimming removed 0 bases from V and 4 bases from J; junction bases left unmatched: 8. This CDR3 reads CASSLEVGGRRYNEQFF. CDR3 coding DNA: TGTGCCAGCAGCTTAGAAGTTGGCGGGAGGCGGTACAATGAGCAGTTCTTC.

Worth noting for this clone: Relative to the germline gene, one junction end is altered; a read error may explain this. The chain links TRBV27 to TRBJ2-1; D ambiguous. Germline V CDR1 and CDR2: MNHEY, SMNVEV (reference sequence). The CDR3 length is 13 residues. The CDR3 reads CASSLSTPNEQFF. DNA of the CDR3: TGTGCCAGCAGCTTATCGACTCCTAATGAGCAGTTCTTC.

This chain joins TRBV6-5 and TRBJ2-7; 8 nucleotides match TRBD1. The germline CDR1 and CDR2 sequences are MNHEY and SVGAGI. J was trimmed by 2 bases and V by 5 bases; bases with no gene match: 5. The CDR3 is 14 residues long. This CDR3 is CASSAGQGAYEQYF. The CDR3 DNA follows: TGTGCCAGCAGTGCTGGACAGGGAGCCTACGAGCAGTACTTC.